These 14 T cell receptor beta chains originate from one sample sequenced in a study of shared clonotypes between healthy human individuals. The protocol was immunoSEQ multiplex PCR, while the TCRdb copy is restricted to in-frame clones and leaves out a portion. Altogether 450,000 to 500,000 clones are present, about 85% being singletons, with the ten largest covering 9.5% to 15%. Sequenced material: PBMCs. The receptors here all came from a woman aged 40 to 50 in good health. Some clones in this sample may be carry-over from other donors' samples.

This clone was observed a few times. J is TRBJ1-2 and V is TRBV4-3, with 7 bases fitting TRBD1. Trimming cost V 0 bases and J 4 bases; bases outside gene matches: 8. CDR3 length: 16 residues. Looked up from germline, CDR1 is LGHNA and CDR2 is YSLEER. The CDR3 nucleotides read TGCGCCAGCAGCCAAGATATGGAGACAGGGCGCTATGGCTACACCTTC. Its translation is CASSQDMETGRYGYTF.

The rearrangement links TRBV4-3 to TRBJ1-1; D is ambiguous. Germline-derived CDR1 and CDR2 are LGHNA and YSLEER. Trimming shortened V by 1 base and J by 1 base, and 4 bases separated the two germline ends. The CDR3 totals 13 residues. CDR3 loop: CASSQGRNTEAFF. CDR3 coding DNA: TGCGCCAGCAGCCAAGGGCGGAACACTGAAGCTTTCTTT.

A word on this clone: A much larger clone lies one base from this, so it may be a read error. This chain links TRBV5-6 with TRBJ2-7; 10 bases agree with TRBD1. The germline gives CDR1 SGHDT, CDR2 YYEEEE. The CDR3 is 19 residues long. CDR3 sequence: CAGSLWTGGNPGWVYEQYF. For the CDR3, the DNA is TGTGCCGGCAGCTTGTGGACAGGGGGAAATCCCGGTTGGGTGTACGAGCAGTACTTC.

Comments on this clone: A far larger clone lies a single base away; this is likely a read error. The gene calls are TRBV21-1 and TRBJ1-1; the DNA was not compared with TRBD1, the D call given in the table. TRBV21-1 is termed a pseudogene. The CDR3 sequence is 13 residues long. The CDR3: CASSKVDNIEAFF. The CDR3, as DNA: TGTGCCAGCAGCAAAGTTGACAACATTGAAGCTTTCTTT.

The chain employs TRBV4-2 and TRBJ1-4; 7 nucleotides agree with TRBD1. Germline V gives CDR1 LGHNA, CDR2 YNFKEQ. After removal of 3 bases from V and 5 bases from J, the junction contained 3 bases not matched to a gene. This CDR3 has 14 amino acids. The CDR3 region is CASSHPGGNEKLFF. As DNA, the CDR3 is TGTGCCAGCAGCCACCCAGGGGGGAATGAAAAACTGTTTTTT.

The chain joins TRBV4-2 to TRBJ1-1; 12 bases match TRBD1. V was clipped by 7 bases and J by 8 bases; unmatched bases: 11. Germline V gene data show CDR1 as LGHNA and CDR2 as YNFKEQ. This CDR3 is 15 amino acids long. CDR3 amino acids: CASTFLPGQGAEAFF. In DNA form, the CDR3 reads TGTGCCAGCACCTTCCTTCCGGGACAGGGGGCCGAAGCTTTCTTT.

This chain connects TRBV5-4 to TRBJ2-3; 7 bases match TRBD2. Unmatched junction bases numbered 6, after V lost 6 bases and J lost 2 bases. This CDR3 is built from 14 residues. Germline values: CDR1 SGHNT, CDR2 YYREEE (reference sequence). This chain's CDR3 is CASTIRDYTDTQYF. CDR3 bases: TGTGCCAGCACCATCCGGGACTACACAGATACGCAGTATTTT.

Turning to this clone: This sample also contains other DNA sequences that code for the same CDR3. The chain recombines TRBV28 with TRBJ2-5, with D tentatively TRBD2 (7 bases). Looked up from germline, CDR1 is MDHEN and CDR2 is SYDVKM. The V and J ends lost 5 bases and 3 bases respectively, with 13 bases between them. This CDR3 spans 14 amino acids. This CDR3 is CASSLGGREETQYF. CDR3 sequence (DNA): TGTGCCAGCAGTCTGGGGGGGCGGGAAGAGACCCAGTACTTC.

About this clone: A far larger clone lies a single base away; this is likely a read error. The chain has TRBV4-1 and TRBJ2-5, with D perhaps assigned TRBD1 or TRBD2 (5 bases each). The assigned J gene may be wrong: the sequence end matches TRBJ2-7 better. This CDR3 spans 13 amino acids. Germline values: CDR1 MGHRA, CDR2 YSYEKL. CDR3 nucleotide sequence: TGCGCCAGCAGAAGGGACCCCAATTCCGAGCAGTACTTC. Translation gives CASRRDPNSEQYF.

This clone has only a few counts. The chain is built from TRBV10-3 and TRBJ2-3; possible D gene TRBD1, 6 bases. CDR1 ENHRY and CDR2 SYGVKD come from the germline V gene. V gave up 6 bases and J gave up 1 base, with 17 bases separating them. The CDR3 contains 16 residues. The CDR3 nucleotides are TGTGCCATCAGGGCCGGGACAAGTTATGGCACAGATACGCAGTATTTT. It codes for CAIRAGTSYGTDTQYF.

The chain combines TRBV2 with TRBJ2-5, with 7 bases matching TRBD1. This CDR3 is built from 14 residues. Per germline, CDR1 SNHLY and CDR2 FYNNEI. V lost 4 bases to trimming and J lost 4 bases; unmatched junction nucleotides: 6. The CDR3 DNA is TGTGCCAGCAGTGGGTTGACAGGGAGAGAGACCCAGTACTTC. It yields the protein CASSGLTGRETQYF.

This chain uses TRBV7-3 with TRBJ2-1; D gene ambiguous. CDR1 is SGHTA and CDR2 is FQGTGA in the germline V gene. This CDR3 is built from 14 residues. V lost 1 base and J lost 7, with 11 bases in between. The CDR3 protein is CASSLIAATNEQFF. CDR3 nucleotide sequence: TGTGCCAGCAGCTTAATCGCGGCCACAAATGAGCAGTTCTTC.

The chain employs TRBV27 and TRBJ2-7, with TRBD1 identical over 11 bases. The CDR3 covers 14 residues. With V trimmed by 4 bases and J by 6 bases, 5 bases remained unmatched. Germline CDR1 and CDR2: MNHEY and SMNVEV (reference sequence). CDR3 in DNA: TGTGCCAGCAGTTACACCGGGACAGGGGGCGAGCAGTACTTC. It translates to CASSYTGTGGEQYF.

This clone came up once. CDR3: CASGGLVGESEPYEQYF. CDR3 DNA sequence: TGTGCCAGCGGGGGGTTGGTGGGTGAGTCTGAGCCGTACGAGCAGTACTTC. The chain carries TRBV6-4 and TRBJ2-7, with a possible D match to TRBD2 (6 bases). The germline V gene encodes CDR1 MRHNA and CDR2 SNTAGT. Trimming left V 8 bases short and J 4 bases short, with 27 bases between. The CDR3 runs 17 residues.